These 27 T cell receptor beta chains originate from one sample sequenced in a study of regulatory T cells in long-lasting Graves disease. In building TCR beta libraries, iRepertoire HTBI primers were used together with Arm-PCR of CDR3 regions. One entry per CDR3 protein, called by TCRdb with MiXCR from the multiplex PCR reads. The repertoire holds roughly 470,000 distinct CDR3 sequences, with around 20% as singletons. Time point defined: persistent/refractory GD, antithyroid drugs over 5 years with positive TRAb. The TCR library used RNA extracted from PBMCs. The specimen comprised peripheral blood mononuclear cells (PBMCs), sampled when the disease was refractory, from a patient treated with antithyroid drugs. These receptors were obtained from a female donor with Graves disease.

V and J are TRBV10-3 and TRBJ2-7; 10 nucleotides agree with TRBD2. CDR1 is ENHRY and CDR2 is SYGVKD in the germline V gene. V gave up 6 bases and J gave up 4 bases; unmatched junction bases: 6. This CDR3 spans 14 amino acids. The CDR3 nucleotides read TGTGCCATCAGATCTAGCGGGAGCCATTACGAGCAGTACTTC. It codes for CAIRSSGSHYEQYF.

The chain joins TRBV7-9 to TRBJ2-5, with TRBD2 as a possible D gene (6 bases). Between the trimmed V and J ends, which lost 3 bases and 2 bases, there was a span of 19 bases. There are 17 residues in the CDR3. Germline V lookup: CDR1 SEHNR, CDR2 FQNEAQ (reference sequence). The CDR3 bases are TGTGCCAGCAGCTTTGGGGGGTCGCGGTTAAGTCAAGAGACCCAGTACTTC. Translation gives CASSFGGSRLSQETQYF. Supplemented by reference TRBV7-9 and TRBJ2-5, the full variable domain reads DTGVSQNPRHKITKRGQNVTFRCDPISEHNRLYWYRQTLGQGPEFLTYFQNEAQLEKSRLLSDRFSAERPKGSFSTLEIQRTEQGDSAMYLCASSFGGSRLSQETQYFGPGTRLLVL.

In its sample, this clonotype was seen a few times. The chain employs TRBV7-2 and TRBJ2-7; no definite D call. Germline V CDR1 and CDR2: SGHTA, FQGNSA. The CDR3 is made up of 13 amino acids. The V gene lost 5 bases and the J gene lost 5 bases, with 13 bases spanning the gap. The CDR3 coding sequence is TGTGCCAGCAGCACATCTTTAGGGAACGAGCAGTACTTC. Residues: CASSTSLGNEQYF.

The V and J genes are TRBV27 and TRBJ2-1, with TRBD2 matching over 13 bases. The CDR3 contains 14 residues. Germline CDR1 MNHEY, CDR2 SMNVEV (reference sequence). V was clipped by 6 bases and J by 6 bases; unmatched bases: 2. CDR3 amino acids: CASRTSGRFNEQFF. Written as DNA, the CDR3 is TGTGCCAGCAGGACTAGCGGGAGGTTCAATGAGCAGTTCTTC.

This clonotype appeared many times. The V and J genes are TRBV20-1 and TRBJ1-4; D unclear. The V gene's germline CDR1 is DFQATT and CDR2 SNEGSKA (reference sequence). Trimming pared 4 bases from V and 17 bases from J, leaving 17 bases between. The CDR3 sequence is 11 residues long. The CDR3: CSATSGGQIFF. In DNA, the CDR3 is TGCAGTGCTACCTCGGGCGGGCAGATTTTTTTT.

This clonotype was counted only a few times. The chain employs TRBV28 and TRBJ2-2, with 8 positions matching TRBD2. Losses at the gene ends were 5 bases for V and 2 bases for J; bases not matched to a gene: 7. This CDR3 contains 16 residues. Germline-derived CDR1 and CDR2 are MDHEN and SYDVKM. CDR3 bases: TGTGCCAGCAGTGCTCGCGGGAGGTTTAACACCGGGGAGCTGTTTTTT. This encodes CASSARGRFNTGELFF.

As to this clonotype: Just one base apart from a much larger clone, this may be a read error. The chain links TRBV11-1 to TRBJ1-1; D is unresolved. Germline lookup yields CDR1 SGHAT and CDR2 FQDESV (reference sequence). The V end lost 3 bases, the J end lost 4 bases, and 9 bases lay between the germline ends. The CDR3 covers 13 residues. The chain's CDR3 is CASSFSSFTEAFF. Here the CDR3 DNA reads TGTGCCAGCAGCTTCTCATCGTTCACTGAAGCTTTCTTT.

This clonotype was picked up a small number of times. The chain combines TRBV7-9 with TRBJ2-2; TRBD2 matches at 12 bases. This CDR3 contains 17 residues. The V and J ends lost 3 bases and 1 base, in that order; junction bases with no gene match: 3. Germline values: CDR1 SEHNR, CDR2 FQNEAQ (reference sequence). The CDR3 bases are TGTGCCAGCAGCTTCCTAGCGGGAGGGATGAACACCGGGGAGCTGTTTTTT. Its protein is CASSFLAGGMNTGELFF.

The V and J genes are TRBV2 and TRBJ2-7, with 9 bases identical to TRBD2. Germline V lookup: CDR1 SNHLY, CDR2 FYNNEI. Trimming removed 5 bases from V and 1 base from J; junction bases left unmatched: 6. The CDR3 consists of 15 residues. This CDR3 reads CASSRLADPSYEQYF. CDR3 in DNA: TGTGCCAGCAGTCGACTAGCGGACCCTTCCTACGAGCAGTACTTC.

A word on this clonotype: Possible read error: a much larger clone is one base away. Likely a read error: the CDR3 ends without its conserved phenylalanine or tryptophan. The CDR3 nucleotides read TGTGCCAGCACCGGACTAGCGCTCTACAATGAGCAGTTCCTC. It specifies CASTGLALYNEQFL. The chain recombines TRBV28 with TRBJ2-1; 9 bases are a match to TRBD2. The V gene end was trimmed by 7 bases and the J gene end by 3 bases; junction bases not matched to a gene: 4. The germline V gene encodes CDR1 MDHEN and CDR2 SYDVKM. The CDR3 has 14 residues.

The sample holds many counts of this clonotype. One junction end disagrees with the germline gene, perhaps due to a read error. The chain uses TRBV4-1 and TRBJ2-7; D is undetermined. Per the germline V gene, CDR1 is MGHRA and CDR2 is YSYEKL. The CDR3 is 11 residues long. CDR3 nucleotide sequence: TGTGCCAGCAGCCAAGAAAACGAGCAGTACTTC. This gives the protein CASSQENEQYF.

In its sample, this clonotype was seen many times. The V and J genes are TRBV2 and TRBJ1-2, with D possibly matching TRBD1 (5 bases). This CDR3 is 12 amino acids long. Germline loops: CDR1 SNHLY, CDR2 FYNNEI. Trimming pared 6 bases from V and 9 bases from J, leaving 14 bases between. The CDR3 nucleotides read TGTGCCAGCAGGGAGGCAGGGAGGAGCTACACCTTC. Translation: CASREAGRSYTF. Based on the CDR3 plus reference TRBV2 and TRBJ1-2, the full variable domain is EPEVTQTPSHQVTQMGQEVILRCVPISNHLYFYWYRQILGQKVEFLVSFYNNEISEKSEIFDDQFSVERPDGSNFTLKIRSTKLEDSAMYFCASREAGRSYTFGSGTRLTVV.

In this sample, this clonotype turned up a few times. The chain combines TRBV30 with TRBJ1-4, with D unresolved. V shed 2 bases and J shed 7 bases, with 8 bases lying between them. Germline CDR1 and CDR2: GTSNPN and SVGIG (reference sequence). The CDR3 is 12 amino acids. CDR3 bases: TGTGCCTGGAGTCGACGACCTGAAAAACTGTTTTTT. Protein: CAWSRRPEKLFF.

Ten or more counts support this clonotype. This chain links TRBV7-8 with TRBJ1-5; D is undetermined. Looked up from germline, CDR1 is SGHVS and CDR2 is FQNEAQ. The germline V and J ends were trimmed by 7 bases and 0 bases, with 7 bases remaining between them. The CDR3 totals 13 residues. The CDR3 sequence is CASTPVSNQPQHF. The CDR3 coding sequence is TGTGCCAGCACCCCAGTTAGCAATCAGCCCCAGCATTTT.

This clonotype occurred many times. This chain joins TRBV11-2 and TRBJ1-2; 9 nucleotides agree with TRBD1. CDR3 length: 13 amino acids. Germline V gene lookup returns CDR1 SGHAT and CDR2 FQNNGV. V shed 5 bases, J shed 6 bases, and the junction held 4 bases outside the gene matches. The CDR3 nucleotides are TGTGCCAGCAGCCTGACAGGGGGAAATGGCTACACCTTC. Encoded protein: CASSLTGGNGYTF.

This clonotype was counted a few times. This rearrangement joins TRBV4-2 to TRBJ1-1; no firm D call. The CDR3 length is 15 residues. CDR1 LGHNA and CDR2 YNFKEQ come from the germline V gene. The germline V and J ends were trimmed by 2 bases and 2 bases, with 12 bases remaining between them. CDR3 nucleotide sequence: TGTGCCAGCAGCCAAAGCGCCGAAAGAAACACTGAAGCTTTCTTT. Residues: CASSQSAERNTEAFF.

The chain has TRBV6-1 and TRBJ1-4; D unclear. Germline V lookup: CDR1 MNHNS, CDR2 SASEGT. Trimming pared 2 bases from V and 12 bases from J, leaving 7 bases between. The CDR3 is made up of 11 amino acids. The chain's CDR3 is CASSEPAQLFF. CDR3 DNA: TGTGCCAGCAGTGAACCGGCCCAACTGTTTTTT.

This clonotype appeared a few times. The genes are TRBV5-1 and TRBJ1-1; 9 bases agree with TRBD1. CDR1 is SGHRS, CDR2 YFSETQ, per germline. V trimming: 6 bases; J trimming: 4 bases; junction bases outside the gene matches: 19. The CDR3 is made up of 18 amino acids. The CDR3 reads CASKISLGHRGLGTEAFF. CDR3 DNA sequence: TGCGCCAGCAAGATTTCTCTTGGCCACAGGGGGCTCGGCACTGAAGCTTTCTTT.

The chain uses TRBV5-4 and TRBJ1-1; the D is unclear. CDR3 length equals 12 residues. The germline gives CDR1 SGHNT, CDR2 YYREEE (reference sequence). V lost 4 bases and J lost 2, with 6 bases in between. CDR3 amino acids: CASSLYNTEAFF. DNA of the CDR3: TGTGCCAGCAGCCTCTATAACACTGAAGCTTTCTTT.

The table lists this clonotype with a few counts. The V gene is TRBV6-5, the J gene TRBJ1-2; no firm D call. The CDR3 covers 15 residues. The V end was cut by 0 bases, the J end by 6 bases, with 14 bases between. Germline V gene sequence: CDR1 MNHEY, CDR2 SVGAGI. The CDR3 spells CASSYSWGGFDGYTF. In DNA form, the CDR3 reads TGTGCCAGCAGTTACTCCTGGGGAGGATTTGATGGCTACACCTTC.

J is TRBJ2-4 and V is TRBV19; no firm D call. Germline V CDR1 and CDR2: LNHDA, SQIVND (reference sequence). The CDR3 length is 13 residues. V lost 2 bases and J lost 5, with 7 bases in between. CDR3 sequence reads: CASSIYTENIQYF. As DNA, the CDR3 is TGTGCCAGTAGTATATACACAGAAAACATTCAGTACTTC.

Ten or more counts support this clonotype. The chain recombines TRBV27 with TRBJ1-1; tentatively, D is TRBD1 (5 bases). Germline values: CDR1 MNHEY, CDR2 SMNVEV (reference sequence). CDR3 length equals 16 residues. Trimming removed 2 bases at V and 1 base at J, with 14 bases between. CDR3 loop: CASSLRGRNANTEAFF. The CDR3, as DNA: TGTGCCAGCAGTTTACGGGGGAGGAATGCGAACACTGAAGCTTTCTTT.

This clonotype has ten or more counts. The chain employs TRBV7-8 and TRBJ2-5; D possibly corresponds to TRBD1 (7 bases). Germline V gene data show CDR1 as SGHVS and CDR2 as FQNEAQ. This CDR3 is built from 15 residues. V lost 3 bases and J lost 14, with 25 bases in between. CDR3 loop: CASSFRDSKGAPLYF. The CDR3 DNA sequence: TGTGCCAGCAGCTTTAGGGACTCTAAGGGGGCCCCCCTTTACTTC.

This clonotype came up many times. This rearrangement joins TRBV15 to TRBJ2-7; D is possibly TRBD1 or TRBD2 (6 bases each). CDR1 LNHNV and CDR2 YYDKDF come from the germline V gene (reference sequence). CDR3 length: 16 amino acids. The V end was cut by 0 bases, the J end by 4 bases, with 16 bases between. The DNA of the CDR3 is TGTGCCACCAGCAGAGAAGTCCCGGGGGCTAGTTACGAGCAGTACTTC. It encodes CATSREVPGASYEQYF.

V and J are TRBV28 and TRBJ2-5; either TRBD1 or TRBD2 may supply D (5 bases each). The CDR3 runs 16 residues. V was clipped by 6 bases and J by 5 bases, with 22 bases between them. Germline CDR1 reads MDHEN; CDR2 reads SYDVKM. The CDR3, as DNA: TGTGCCAGCAGCTCCCCCTCCGGGGCCCAAGGGGAGACCCAGTACTTC. This gives the protein CASSSPSGAQGETQYF.

There are a few counts of this clonotype. V is TRBV6-1 and J is TRBJ2-7, with 11 bases fitting TRBD1. CDR3 length equals 16 residues. In germline, CDR1 is MNHNS, CDR2 SASEGT. V dropped 6 bases and J dropped 2; count of bases not matched to a gene: 9. In nucleotides, the CDR3 is TGTGCCAGCAGCCCGACGGACAGGGGGCGAACCTACGAGCAGTACTTC. Its protein product is CASSPTDRGRTYEQYF.

This clonotype was counted between two and nine times. The chain carries TRBV28 and TRBJ1-3; D is unclear. V lost 9 bases and J lost 2, with 17 bases in between. Germline CDR1 MDHEN, CDR2 SYDVKM. CDR3 length: 15 residues. This CDR3 is CASQTGIGTGNTIYF. CDR3 coding DNA: TGTGCCAGTCAAACCGGGATAGGTACTGGAAACACCATATATTTT.